This is a list of T cell receptor beta chains from one sample in a study of tumor-infiltrating lymphocytes in localized non-small cell lung cancer. Some clones are missing from TCRdb's copy, which holds only in-frame ones; the method was immunoSEQ multiplex PCR. The sample lists around 25,000 clones, approximately 59% occurring once. The specimen sequenced was lung tumor tissue. The receptors were sampled from a human donor with non-small cell lung cancer. Both conserved end residues are part of each CDR3. D genes are given only for firm matches. For some rows the clone size is stated as once, few or many, or as a class when expanded; others skip it.

d_call clone_size v_call cdr3_length cdr3_aa
TRBD1 few TRBV5-1 15 CASSRFGQGQETQYF
. . TRBV7-6 19 CASSPKDPAAPASRGKLFF
. . TRBV11-2 12 CASSLGSPTQYF
. . TRBV5-1 15 CASSLGARITGELFF
. . TRBV5-1 16 CASSPGTQTMNTEAFF
TRBD1 . TRBV9 18 CASSVAPLTGQTSYEQYF
. . TRBV7-2 18 CASSLGGFGPISGNTIYF
. once TRBV29-1 12 CSVLWDTGELFF
. . TRBV19 14 CASSSDRLAYEQYF
. . TRBV18 16 CASSSQQARSEEKLFF
TRBD2 . TRBV5-1 15 CASSSPGGGNYEQYF
. once TRBV10-3 12 CAITTGSYGYTF
. . TRBV19 14 CASSIDSQNTEAFF
TRBD1 . TRBV11-2 14 CASSPGGANYGYTF
. few TRBV6-1 14 CASSPGPSVLLAFF
. medium-sized TRBV6-5 12 CASSQDALTAFF
. . TRBV4-2 15 CASSQLLGENTEAFF
. . TRBV15 13 CATSRLITDTQYF
TRBD1 . TRBV10-3 15 CAISPRTGEADTQYF
. few TRBV14 16 CASSQDLGGSTDTQYF
. few TRBV7-3 13 CASSFSAGNGYTF
TRBD1 . TRBV9 15 CASSVGQGGTGELFF
TRBD1 . TRBV10-1 16 CASSPGTGYGEETQYF
. . TRBV2 14 CASSDGSSYNEQFF
TRBD1 medium-sized TRBV11-2 15 CASSPWTGIGTEAFF
TRBD2 . TRBV5-5 15 CASSYGLAATYEQYF
. . TRBV7-9 12 CASSLRGAGYTF
TRBD1 few TRBV7-9 14 CASSSGQGNEKLFF
. few TRBV18 16 CASSPLAGSSYNEQFF
TRBD2 once TRBV15 14 CATSRREGGETQYF
TRBD1 . TRBV27 15 CASSLSAGGGNTIYF
TRBD2 . TRBV10-3 16 CAISLTSGRSTGELFF
TRBD2 few TRBV2 19 CASSEGRTSGIKETGELFF
. . TRBV4-2 15 CASSQDGAIQETQYF
. few TRBV6-1 13 CASSEYYNQPQHF
. . TRBV7-9 11 CASSYKIGYTF
. . TRBV19 16 CASSPQRGGNTGELFF
. few TRBV7-2 14 CASSPLWGTDTQYF
. once TRBV7-9 12 CASSWERNEQFF
. . TRBV29-1 12 CSVGELPYEQYF
. few TRBV29-1 11 CSVEDYNEQFF
TRBD2 medium-sized TRBV4-2 15 CASSQGGRSYNEQFF
. few TRBV9 16 CASSVLPGPESNEQFF
. . TRBV20-1 11 CSAIPPKEQFF
TRBD1 . TRBV18 15 CASSPSQGGRQPQHF
TRBD2 few TRBV7-3 15 CASSFGRDGSGELFF
. once TRBV6-5 13 CASSYAGLNEQFF
. . TRBV6-1 14 CASSEMSEWYEQYF
. few TRBV10-1 10 CASKGQPQHF
TRBD1 . TRBV2 13 CASKFGDRGPPFF
. . TRBV7-9 14 CASSLTGSSYEQYF
TRBD1 few TRBV5-4 15 CASRNSTQGNGELFF
. few TRBV10-1 11 CASSNGAEAFF
. few TRBV2 16 CASSAGGTTTNEKLFF
. . TRBV27 17 CASSLDYQASGANVLTF
. . TRBV5-4 14 CASSLSQGGETQYF
. . TRBV10-3 13 CAIQDAAWETQYF
TRBD2 . TRBV2 14 CASSEASGKETQYF
. . TRBV5-6 16 CASSTSQGLPYNEQFF